The next 17 T cell receptor beta chains were all read from a single sample in a study of T cell responses to AZD1222 COVID-19 vaccine (dated by TCRdb to the early 2020s). The time point label of this sample denotes: baseline before first vaccination. Libraries were made using the immunoSEQ multiplex PCR assay. What TCRdb holds here is the immuneACCESS table cut down to in-frame rearrangements. Part of the clones is not present; checked against another copy, under half of the missing clones reflect an unresolved V gene, and the others are unexplained. In this sample the table shows 85,000 to 95,000 clones, 90% of which occur a single time. Almost 8.5% of the sample goes to the ten largest clones. The material was peripheral blood, obtained on day 0 of AZD1222 vaccination. The receptor source for this set is an adult in good health.

This chain connects TRBV3-1 (or the pseudogene TRBV3-2) to TRBJ1-5; D perhaps matches TRBD1 (6 bases). Germline CDR1 reads LGHDT; CDR2 reads YNNKEL (reference sequence). The ends were cut back, 1 base at V and 0 bases at J, with 7 bases in the middle. The length of the CDR3 is 15 residues. CDR3 in amino acids: CASSQGTDSNQPQHF. The CDR3 bases are TGTGCCAGCAGCCAAGGGACAGATAGCAATCAGCCCCAGCATTTT.

A remark on this clone: Different DNA sequences within this sample yield the same CDR3. This rearrangement joins TRBV5-1 to TRBJ2-5; 10 positions agree with TRBD2. This CDR3 region has 15 residues. Trimming removed 0 bases from V and 3 bases from J; junction bases left unmatched: 2. Germline-derived CDR1 and CDR2 are SGHRS and YFSETQ. DNA for the CDR3: TGCGCCAGCAGCTTGGCTAGCGGGGGAGAAGAGACCCAGTACTTC. It specifies CASSLASGGEETQYF. Complete variable domain (other parts from reference TRBV5-1 and TRBJ2-5): KAGVTQTPRYLIKTRGQQVTLSCSPISGHRSVSWYQQTPGQGLQFLFEYFSETQRNKGNFPGRFSGRQFSNSRSEMNVSTLELGDSALYLCASSLASGGEETQYFGPGTRLLVL.

The V call is TRBV7-3, the J call TRBJ2-7, with D uncertain. Germline values: CDR1 SGHTA, CDR2 FQGTGA. V was pared by 1 base and J by 4 bases, with 14 bases between. CDR3 size: 15 residues. CDR3 in amino acids: CASSLNGGLGYEQYF. The CDR3 bases are TGTGCCAGCAGCTTAAATGGCGGTCTTGGGTACGAGCAGTACTTC.

The CDR3 bases are TGTGCCAGCAGTTACTGGGGGGGGCGGAATGAGCAGTTCTTC. Protein product: CASSYWGGRNEQFF. The chain couples TRBV6-2 or TRBV6-3 to TRBJ2-1; perhaps TRBD2 as D (7 bases). V was cut by 1 base and J by 7 bases, with 11 bases left in between. Germline CDR1 reads MNHEY; CDR2 reads SVGEGT. CDR3 size: 14 residues.

This chain joins TRBV6-4 and TRBJ2-1; D ambiguous. The CDR3 runs 13 residues. CDR1 is MRHNA and CDR2 is SNTAGT in the germline V gene. The V end lost 0 bases, the J end lost 7 bases, and 7 bases lay between the germline ends. The CDR3 DNA is TGTGCCAGCAGTGACTCTCCGGAGAATGAGCAGTTCTTC. It is translated as CASSDSPENEQFF.

V is TRBV19 and J is TRBJ1-3, with TRBD1 as a possible D gene (5 bases). CDR1 and CDR2 from the germline V gene are LNHDA and SQIVND (reference sequence). CDR3 length: 16 amino acids. The germline V and J ends were trimmed by 2 bases and 0 bases, with 11 bases remaining between them. As DNA, the CDR3 is TGTGCCAGTAGTATATCCGGGGCGAGCTCTGGAAACACCATATATTTT. Translation: CASSISGASSGNTIYF.

This clone has only a few counts. This chain joins TRBV27 and TRBJ2-1; tentative D call: TRBD2 (5 bases). Germline CDR1 MNHEY, CDR2 SMNVEV (reference sequence). The CDR3 covers 15 residues. V lost 6 bases, J lost 0 bases, and 12 bases lay in between. CDR3 sequence (DNA): TGTGCCAGCAGGCGGACTCCGAGCTCCTACAATGAGCAGTTCTTC. It encodes CASRRTPSSYNEQFF.

V gene TRBV11-3 combines with J gene TRBJ2-2, with 8 bases matching TRBD1. The CDR3 length is 16 residues. The junction had 6 bases not matched to a gene; V was cut back by 5 bases and J by 1 base. The germline V gene has CDR1 SGHNT and CDR2 YENEEA. CDR3 residues: CASSGRDRKNTGELFF. The CDR3 region has the DNA TGTGCCAGCAGCGGCCGGGACAGGAAGAACACCGGGGAGCTGTTTTTT.

On this clone: The junction and the germline gene differ at one end; a read error may be behind it. The J gene is TRBJ1-1, the V gene TRBV5-5, with a tentative D call TRBD1 (5 bases). The CDR3 has 14 residues. CDR1 is SGHKS, CDR2 YYEKEE, per germline (reference sequence). The DNA of the CDR3 is TGTGCCAGCAAGTGGGGCCATATGAACACTGAAGCCTTCTTT. Amino acid sequence: CASKWGHMNTEAFF.

Here the CDR3 reads CASSPEVAGGHQPQHF. The CDR3 DNA follows: TGTGCCAGCTCACCAGAGGTTGCAGGGGGGCATCAGCCCCAGCATTTT. The V gene is TRBV18, the J gene TRBJ1-5; 7 nucleotides align to TRBD1. V was clipped by 2 bases and J by 5 bases; unmatched bases: 9. The germline gives CDR1 KGHSH, CDR2 LQKENI. This CDR3 has 16 residues.

The chain recombines TRBV24-1 with TRBJ2-5; TRBD1 matches 8 bases. The V and J ends lost 9 bases and 4 bases, in that order; junction bases with no gene match: 6. The CDR3 covers 13 residues. CDR1 KGHDR and CDR2 SFDVKD come from the germline V gene. Here the CDR3 reads CATRDRIGETQYF. The DNA of the CDR3 is TGTGCCACCCGGGACAGGATCGGAGAGACCCAGTACTTC.

The rearrangement links TRBV10-3 to TRBJ1-5; D not certain. V was cut by 6 bases and J by 5 bases, with 8 bases left in between. The CDR3 extends over 12 amino acids. The germline gives CDR1 ENHRY, CDR2 SYGVKD. This CDR3 reads CAISPGDQPQHF. DNA of the CDR3: TGTGCCATCAGCCCTGGGGATCAGCCCCAGCATTTT.

CDR3 protein: CASSLRDRGSYNEQFF. DNA for the CDR3: TGTGCCAGCAGCTTAAGGGACAGGGGCTCCTACAATGAGCAGTTCTTC. The chain employs TRBV7-3 and TRBJ2-1; TRBD1 matches at 10 bases. Germline loops: CDR1 SGHTA, CDR2 FQGTGA. The CDR3 runs to 16 residues. V was pared by 1 base and J by 0 bases, with 0 bases of the junction left unmatched.

CDR3 residues: CASSLPGYEQYF. CDR3 DNA: TGCGCCAGCAGCTTGCCGGGATACGAGCAGTACTTC. V is TRBV5-1 and J is TRBJ2-7; possible D gene TRBD2, 5 bases. This CDR3 comprises 12 residues. The ends were cut back, 1 base at V and 4 bases at J, with 6 bases in the middle. The germline V gene encodes CDR1 SGHRS and CDR2 YFSETQ.

This clone was seen a handful of times. V is TRBV4-3 and J is TRBJ1-5; a possible D gene is TRBD1 (5 bases). The CDR3 covers 14 residues. Germline V CDR1 and CDR2: LGHNA, YSLEER. V dropped 0 bases and J dropped 5 bases, with 8 bases sitting between them. The CDR3 nucleotides are TGCGCCAGCAGCCAAGAAGGAGGGGATCAGCCCCAGCATTTT. Translation: CASSQEGGDQPQHF.

The V and J genes are TRBV5-1 and TRBJ1-4; D gene unclear. The germline gives CDR1 SGHRS, CDR2 YFSETQ. The CDR3 length is 13 residues. The V and J ends lost 4 bases and 8 bases respectively, with 12 bases between them. The CDR3 sequence: CASSVGRAEKLFF. The CDR3 DNA follows: TGCGCCAGCAGCGTGGGCCGAGCGGAAAAACTGTTTTTT.

The genes are TRBV3-1 (or the pseudogene TRBV3-2) and TRBJ2-7; no reliable D call. Trimming cost V 4 bases and J 0 bases, with 7 bases left between them. Germline V gene data show CDR1 as LGHDT and CDR2 as YNNKEL (reference sequence). This CDR3 is 13 amino acids long. The CDR3, as DNA: TGTGCCAGCAGCCCGAGGAGCTCCTACGAGCAGTACTTC. Amino acids: CASSPRSSYEQYF.